These 5 T cell receptor beta chains were sequenced from one sample in a study of shared clonotypes between healthy human individuals. Some clones are missing from TCRdb's copy, which holds only in-frame ones; the method was immunoSEQ multiplex PCR. The table includes over 850,000 clones, around 78% detected once. Sequencing used memory CD4+ T cells from PBMCs. The sample's subset: CD45RA-negative fraction. The receptors derive from a man aged 18 to 29 in good health. Some clones in this sample may be carry-over from other donors' samples.

This clone has a handful of counts. The J gene is TRBJ2-1, the V gene TRBV18; perhaps TRBD2 as D (7 bases). CDR1 is KGHSH, CDR2 LQKENI, per germline. This CDR3 region has 15 residues. Trimming shortened V by 0 bases and J by 9 bases, and 15 bases separated the two germline ends. CDR3 sequence (DNA): TGTGCCAGCTCACCACCGTCGGGGGAGGGGGGTGAGCAGTTCTTC. Its translation is CASSPPSGEGGEQFF.

The chain recombines TRBV14 with TRBJ2-1, with TRBD2 matching over 9 bases. Trimming took 3 bases from V and 12 from J; bases not matched to a gene: 12. The CDR3 covers 15 residues. CDR1 and CDR2 from the germline V gene are SGHDN and FVKESK. The CDR3 protein is CASSQAGGPRSVQFF. CDR3 nucleotides: TGTGCCAGCAGCCAGGCGGGAGGGCCGCGATCTGTGCAGTTCTTC.

This clone was seen a single time. V and J are TRBV18 and TRBJ2-7; D is perhaps TRBD2 (6 bases). V dropped 4 bases and J dropped 5 bases, with 18 bases sitting between them. CDR1 is KGHSH and CDR2 is LQKENI in the germline V gene. The CDR3 length is 15 residues. CDR3 coding DNA: TGTGCCAGCTCACTCAAGGGACTCACGGCCAACGAGCAGTACTTC. Translating it yields CASSLKGLTANEQYF.

This chain joins TRBV30 and TRBJ2-2; 9 nucleotides align to TRBD2. Germline V gene lookup returns CDR1 GTSNPN and CDR2 SVGIG (reference sequence). The CDR3 runs 11 residues. The trim removed 5 bases at V and 9 bases at J, leaving 1 base unmatched. The CDR3 DNA follows: TGTGCCTGGGCTAGCGGGAGGGAGCTGTTTTTT. It yields the protein CAWASGRELFF.

The chain recombines TRBV5-1 with TRBJ2-3; D not resolved. This CDR3 comprises 16 residues. Germline V gives CDR1 SGHRS, CDR2 YFSETQ. V shed 0 bases and J shed 0 bases, with 11 bases lying between them. CDR3 coding DNA: TGCGCCAGCAGCTTGGAGGTTTTCGCTAGCACAGATACGCAGTATTTT. It yields the protein CASSLEVFASTDTQYF.